These T cell receptor beta chains were read from a single sample in a study of T cells in Graves' hyperthyroidism and ophthalmopathy. TCRdb analysed the multiplex PCR reads with MiXCR anew, one entry per CDR3 protein. The data hold fewer than 750,000 distinct CDR3 sequences, with roughly 15% observed a single time. Sample: blood. These receptors came from a woman aged 45-60 years with Graves' ophthalmopathy. The CDR3 runs from the conserved cysteine through the conserved F or W. The order of the fields is V gene, clone size, D gene, J gene, CDR3 DNA, CDR3 protein. The D gene is left open where the match is weak. Expanded clones get a size class; other rows say once, few or many, or leave the size out.

TRBV7-3	many	NA	TRBJ2-3	TGTGCCAGCAGCTTAATGGGTGGGGACACAGATACGCAGTATTTT	CASSLMGGDTDTQYF
TRBV6-2/TRBV6-3	many	NA	TRBJ2-7	TGTGCCAGCAACCCCCGGGGCCACGAGCAGTACTTC	CASNPRGHEQYF
TRBV28	NA	TRBD2	TRBJ2-7	TGTGCCACGTACCTAGCGGGAGATACCTACGAGCAGTACTTC	CATYLAGDTYEQYF
TRBV7-9	many	TRBD2	TRBJ2-7	TGTGCCAGTGGGGCGGGACTAGCCGTCGTCGAGCAGTACTTC	CASGAGLAVVEQYF
TRBV24-1	NA	TRBD1	TRBJ2-1	TGTGCCACCAGTGATCGCGGCAGGGGGCTTAACAATGAGCAGTTCTTC	CATSDRGRGLNNEQFF
TRBV13	many	NA	TRBJ2-7	TGTGCCAGCAGCTCCCCGAGAGGCAACGAGCAGTACTTC	CASSSPRGNEQYF
TRBV5-1	many	NA	TRBJ1-1	TGCGCCAGCAGCCAAAATCAGAACACTGAAGCTTTCTTT	CASSQNQNTEAFF
TRBV12-3/TRBV12-4	many	TRBD1	TRBJ2-7	TGTGCCAGCAGTTGGGGACAGGGGTCCTACGAGCAGTACTTC	CASSWGQGSYEQYF
TRBV15	many	NA	TRBJ2-7	TGTGCCACCAGCAGAGATCAACGGAGCTACGAGCAGTACTTC	CATSRDQRSYEQYF
TRBV7-2	many	TRBD1	TRBJ2-7	TGTGCCAGCAGCTTAGGGACAGGGGAAATCTACGAGCAGTACTTC	CASSLGTGEIYEQYF
TRBV4-1	many	NA	TRBJ1-5	TGCGCCAGCAGCCAAGGGGCAGGGAGCAATCAGCCCCAGCATTTT	CASSQGAGSNQPQHF
TRBV6-2/TRBV6-3	few	NA	TRBJ2-1	TGTGCCAGCAGTTACTCGAGAGTAGGTGAGCAGTTCTTC	CASSYSRVGEQFF
TRBV5-1	many	TRBD1	TRBJ2-4	TGCGCCAGCAGCTTGTGGACAGGGGGCGGCGGAAACATTCAGTACTTC	CASSLWTGGGGNIQYF
TRBV18	many	NA	TRBJ1-1	TGTGCCAGCTCACCCCGGGACCCCACTGAAGCTTTCTTT	CASSPRDPTEAFF
TRBV6-1	NA	TRBD2	TRBJ2-7	TGTGCCAGCAGTTGGGGTCCTAGCGGGAGGTTCAGCGAGCAGTACTTC	CASSWGPSGRFSEQYF
TRBV6-5	NA	TRBD1	TRBJ2-2	TGTGCCAGCAGTTACTCGACAGGGCCGAGGCGAAGAACGAACACCGGGGAGCTGTTTTTT	CASSYSTGPRRRTNTGELFF
TRBV6-1	few	NA	TRBJ2-5	TGTGCCAGCAGGTCGCCAGGGAAAGAGACCCAGTACTTC	CASRSPGKETQYF
TRBV20-1	many	NA	TRBJ2-7	TGCAGTGCCGAGGGGGATACCCTCGCCTACGAGCAGTACTTC	CSAEGDTLAYEQYF
TRBV5-1	many	NA	TRBJ1-1	TGCGCCAGCAGCTTGGTCACAGGGCGGACTGAAGCTTTCTTT	CASSLVTGRTEAFF
TRBV27	many	TRBD2	TRBJ2-7	TGTGCCAGCAGTCCCACTAGGGCGGGGGACGAGCAGTACTTC	CASSPTRAGDEQYF
TRBV27	once	NA	TRBJ1-3	TGTGCCAGCAGCCGGGGCTGGGGAAACACCATATATTTT	CASSRGWGNTIYF
TRBV4-3	few	NA	TRBJ2-7	TGCGCCAGCAGCCCCTCGGACAGAAGCTCCTACGAGCAGTACTTC	CASSPSDRSSYEQYF
TRBV27	few	NA	TRBJ2-5	TGTGCCAGCAGGAGGGCTAGCGATCACCAAGAGACCCAGTACTTC	CASRRASDHQETQYF
TRBV3-1	many	NA	TRBJ2-5	TGTGCCAGCAGCCAAGTTGTCTCAGGGAGTGGTCAAGAGACCCAGTACTTC	CASSQVVSGSGQETQYF